The rows below give T cell receptor beta chains drawn from one sample of a study of blood T cell repertoires in COVID-19. Sequencing was performed with immunoSEQ multiplex PCR; in TCRdb, only in-frame clones are kept and a portion is missing. This sample has about 330,000 clones, with over 75% found just once. Sequenced input: peripheral blood. Source of these receptors: a woman aged 45-65 years with active or convalescent COVID-19. Each CDR3 is given with its conserved first and last residue. A D gene is named only where the DNA matches it firmly. Where a row states a size, it is once, few, many or the class of an expanded clone; other rows omit it.

j_gene,d_gene,len,abundance,v_gene,CDR3aa,CDR3nt
TRBJ1-4,NA,13,NA,TRBV7-8,CASSFGHDEKLFF,TGTGCCAGCAGCTTTGGCCACGATGAAAAACTGTTTTTT
TRBJ2-7,TRBD1,14,few,TRBV7-6,CASSLGGQARPQYF,TGTGCCAGCAGCTTAGGGGGACAGGCCCGCCCCCAGTACTTC
TRBJ1-2,NA,14,NA,TRBV18,CASSNKTVGSGYTF,TGTGCCAGCTCAAACAAGACAGTAGGTAGTGGCTACACCTTC
TRBJ1-6,TRBD1,15,NA,TRBV5-8,CASSSGQGDNSPLHF,TGTGCCAGCAGCTCGGGACAGGGTGACAATTCACCCCTCCACTTT
TRBJ1-2,NA,13,NA,TRBV7-9,CASSLGASQDYTF,TGTGCCAGCAGCTTAGGGGCGAGTCAGGACTACACCTTC
TRBJ1-3,NA,18,NA,TRBV11-2,CASSLVFDRSYSGNTIYF,TGTGCCAGCAGCTTAGTATTTGACAGGTCTTACTCTGGAAACACCATATATTTT
TRBJ1-1,NA,12,NA,TRBV6-5,CASSSIGTEAFF,TGTGCCAGCAGTTCCATCGGCACTGAAGCTTTCTTT
TRBJ2-1,NA,16,NA,TRBV5-1,CASSLADRPRYNEQFF,TGCGCCAGCAGCTTGGCTGACAGGCCTCGGTACAATGAGCAGTTCTTC
TRBJ1-4,TRBD1,14,NA,TRBV27,CASPDRGPNEKLFF,TGTGCCAGCCCCGACAGGGGCCCAAATGAAAAACTGTTTTTT
TRBJ1-1,TRBD1,14,NA,TRBV5-1,CASSFTGENTEAFF,TGCGCCAGCAGCTTTACAGGGGAGAACACTGAAGCTTTCTTT
TRBJ1-1,NA,14,NA,TRBV5-1,CASSLTQGITEAFF,TGCGCCAGCAGCTTGACTCAGGGGATCACTGAAGCTTTCTTT
TRBJ2-7,TRBD1,15,NA,TRBV5-6,CASSFNRGPSYEQYF,TGTGCCAGCAGCTTTAACAGGGGACCTTCCTACGAGCAGTACTTC
TRBJ2-2,NA,19,NA,TRBV19,CASSYRAGYTRFDTGELFF,TGTGCCAGTAGTTACAGGGCAGGTTACACTCGCTTCGACACCGGGGAGCTGTTTTTT
TRBJ1-1,NA,18,once,TRBV6-2/TRBV6-3,CASSYLAGQGISNTEAFF,TGTGCCAGCAGTTACCTCGCTGGCCAGGGGATCTCGAACACTGAAGCTTTCTTT
TRBJ1-5,NA,14,NA,TRBV27,CASSLTGNNQPQHF,TGTGCCAGCAGTCTTACAGGGAACAATCAGCCCCAGCATTTT
TRBJ1-2,NA,15,NA,TRBV18,CASSPGVGTNYGYTF,TGTGCCAGCTCACCAGGAGTTGGAACTAACTATGGCTACACCTTC
TRBJ2-2,TRBD2,15,once,TRBV2,CASTLGLVIGGELFF,TGTGCCAGCACCTTGGGACTAGTTATTGGCGGGGAGCTGTTTTTT
TRBJ1-6,NA,14,NA,TRBV19,CASSETGDNSPLHF,TGTGCCAGTAGCGAGACAGGAGATAATTCACCCCTCCACTTT
TRBJ2-7,TRBD2,17,NA,TRBV9,CASSVGGLAGGLYEQYF,TGTGCCAGCAGCGTAGGGGGACTAGCGGGAGGGTTGTACGAGCAGTACTTC
TRBJ1-2,NA,17,NA,TRBV7-2,CASSLFSKIQGVYGYTF,TGTGCCAGCAGCTTATTCAGCAAAATACAGGGTGTCTATGGCTACACCTTC
TRBJ1-6,TRBD1,16,once,TRBV28,CASSPIRTGENSPLHF,TGTGCCAGCAGTCCCATCAGGACAGGGGAAAATTCACCCCTCCACTTT
TRBJ1-3,NA,17,once,TRBV3-1/TRBV3-2,CASSAMVRGLSGNTIYF,TGTGCCAGCAGCGCAATGGTGCGGGGGCTGTCGGGAAACACCATATATTTT
TRBJ1-1,TRBD1,12,NA,TRBV10-3,CAVGTDNTEAFF,TGTGCCGTGGGGACAGATAACACTGAAGCTTTCTTT
TRBJ1-5,NA,13,NA,TRBV10-3,CAIRDSFSQPQHF,TGTGCCATCAGGGACAGTTTTAGTCAGCCCCAGCATTTT
TRBJ2-4,NA,19,NA,TRBV3-1/TRBV3-2,CASSQGFAGLESAKNIQYF,TGTGCCAGCAGCCAAGGTTTTGCGGGACTGGAATCTGCCAAAAACATTCAGTACTTC
TRBJ1-5,NA,18,NA,TRBV28,CASSLDYGGGRGGQPQHF,TGTGCCAGCAGTTTGGATTACGGCGGGGGGCGCGGCGGTCAGCCCCAGCATTTT
TRBJ2-5,TRBD1,12,NA,TRBV11-2,CASSPRTGTQYF,TGTGCCAGCAGCCCCAGGACAGGAACCCAGTACTTC
TRBJ2-1,TRBD1,13,NA,TRBV30,CAWATGNYNEQFF,TGTGCCTGGGCGACAGGGAACTACAATGAGCAGTTCTTC
TRBJ1-3,NA,12,NA,TRBV4-2,CASSPDVSILYF,TGTGCCAGCAGCCCAGACGTGAGCATCCTATATTTT
TRBJ1-4,NA,14,NA,TRBV6-5,CASALGATNEKLFF,TGTGCCAGCGCCTTGGGGGCGACTAATGAAAAACTGTTTTTT
TRBJ2-1,NA,15,NA,TRBV7-2,CASSLGLGSYNEQFF,TGTGCCAGCAGCCTGGGGCTAGGCTCCTACAATGAGCAGTTCTTC
TRBJ2-7,NA,18,NA,TRBV4-1,CASSQTATISGSTYEQYF,TGCGCCAGCAGCCAAACGGCCACCATAAGTGGGAGCACCTACGAGCAGTACTTC
TRBJ2-1,TRBD2,14,NA,TRBV19,CASSMGGDYNEQFF,TGTGCCAGTAGTATGGGGGGGGACTACAATGAGCAGTTCTTC
TRBJ2-7,NA,14,NA,TRBV7-9,CASSSREAGREQYF,TGTGCCAGCAGCTCCCGAGAGGCTGGTCGCGAGCAGTACTTC
TRBJ1-2,NA,16,few,TRBV5-1,CASSLAPDLPNYGYTF,TGCGCCAGCAGCTTGGCCCCGGACTTACCCAACTATGGCTACACCTTC
TRBJ2-7,NA,18,NA,TRBV10-3,CAISESWGPTLSSYEQYF,TGTGCCATCAGTGAGTCTTGGGGCCCGACTCTCAGCTCCTACGAGCAGTACTTC
TRBJ1-4,NA,15,NA,TRBV4-2,CASSQEEKVNEKLFF,TGTGCCAGCAGCCAAGAGGAGAAAGTAAATGAAAAACTGTTTTTT
TRBJ2-3,NA,10,NA,TRBV20-1,CSASQEAQYF,TGCAGTGCTAGTCAAGAGGCGCAGTATTTT
TRBJ1-2,NA,15,NA,TRBV15,CATSRDRAANYGYTF,TGTGCCACCAGCAGAGACAGGGCTGCTAACTATGGCTACACCTTC
TRBJ1-1,NA,15,NA,TRBV5-1,CASSLVDRLNTEAFF,TGCGCCAGCAGCTTGGTCGACAGACTGAACACTGAAGCTTTCTTT
TRBJ2-7,NA,13,NA,TRBV28,CASSGTSAYEQYF,TGTGCCAGCAGTGGGACATCCGCCTACGAGCAGTACTTC
TRBJ2-7,NA,12,NA,TRBV25-1,CATSRGPYEQYF,TGTGCCACGAGCCGGGGTCCCTACGAGCAGTACTTC
TRBJ2-4,TRBD2,20,NA,TRBV3-1/TRBV3-2,CASSQDHSGGDLLAKNIQYF,TGTGCCAGCAGCCAAGACCATAGCGGGGGGGACTTGTTAGCCAAAAACATTCAGTACTTC
TRBJ1-3,NA,13,few,TRBV29-1,CSVESGSGNTIYF,TGCAGCGTTGAATCAGGCTCTGGAAACACCATATATTTT
TRBJ1-2,TRBD1,15,NA,TRBV4-3,CASSRTGGIDYGYTF,TGCGCCAGCAGCCGAACAGGGGGGATTGACTATGGCTACACCTTC
TRBJ1-1,NA,15,NA,TRBV19,CASSSQGYRYTEAFF,TGTGCCAGTAGTTCCCAGGGTTATCGTTACACTGAAGCTTTCTTT
TRBJ1-2,NA,15,NA,TRBV5-6,CASSPTGLGYVGYTF,TGTGCCAGCAGCCCCACAGGGTTGGGATATGTTGGCTACACCTTC
TRBJ1-1,NA,14,NA,TRBV9,CASSAMPAGTEAFF,TGTGCCAGCAGCGCCATGCCAGCGGGCACTGAAGCTTTCTTT
TRBJ1-4,NA,13,NA,TRBV6-5,CASSYSGNEKLFF,TGTGCCAGCAGTTACTCCGGGAATGAAAAACTGTTTTTT
TRBJ1-2,NA,17,NA,TRBV2,CASSEGLAGVSNYGYTF,TGTGCCAGCAGTGAAGGGTTGGCAGGGGTGTCTAACTATGGCTACACCTTC
TRBJ1-2,NA,12,NA,TRBV19,CASSIAGIGYTF,TGTGCCAGTAGTATAGCCGGGATAGGCTACACCTTC
TRBJ2-5,TRBD2,16,NA,TRBV5-1,CASSLRVAGAQETQYF,TGCGCCAGCAGCTTGAGGGTAGCGGGAGCCCAAGAGACCCAGTACTTC
TRBJ2-3,TRBD2,20,NA,TRBV6-2/TRBV6-3,CASSHLGLAGGHMEADTQYF,TGTGCCAGCAGTCACCTTGGACTAGCGGGGGGCCATATGGAGGCAGATACGCAGTATTTT